Below are 14 T cell receptor beta chains sequenced from a single sample in a study of T cell clusters in autoimmune cytopenias. TRB was amplified by touch-down multiplex PCR, primer pools A and B combined. From its re-call of the multiplex PCR reads, TCRdb lists each CDR3 protein once, without DNA. This sample's clone table lists thousands of distinct CDR3 sequences. TRB amplification used 250 ng of peripheral blood genomic DNA. The data also belong to a second study, concerning T cell repertoires in aging, cancer and after chemotherapy.

Sequencing used peripheral blood. Receptors were obtained from a human donor in good health.

Considering frequency, this clonotype is medium-sized (0.01 to 0.1%). The rearrangement uses TRBV12-3 or TRBV12-4 and TRBJ2-1; TCRdb returns TRBD2, unconfirmable since there is no DNA. The CDR3 covers 13 residues. CDR3 region: CASSLVSGVEQFF.

This clonotype is deemed medium-sized by its frequency. J is TRBJ1-2 and V is TRBV20-1; absent DNA, TCRdb's TRBD1 call cannot be checked. The CDR3 consists of 14 residues. From germline, CDR1 is DFQATT and CDR2 SNEGSKA (reference sequence). This CDR3 is CSARFPGTSYGYTF.

The chain has TRBV5-1 and TRBJ2-1; TCRdb picks TRBD2, but there is no DNA to check that call. CDR3 length: 16 amino acids. Germline V gene data show CDR1 as SGHRS and CDR2 as YFSETQ. CDR3 loop: CASSPLAGGPSNEQFF.

This clonotype is deemed medium-sized (0.01 to 0.1%) by its frequency. The rearrangement joins TRBV19 to TRBJ1-5; TCRdb picks TRBD1, but there is no DNA to check that call. CDR1 and CDR2 (germline): LNHDA, SQIVND (reference sequence). This CDR3 contains 16 residues. The CDR3 protein is CASSTGTGGRGKPQHF.

V usage is TRBV6-1 and J usage is TRBJ1-6. Germline V CDR1 and CDR2: MNHNS, SASEGT. CDR3 size: 13 residues. CDR3 loop: CASRLTGNSPLHF.

The chain joins TRBV6-2 or TRBV6-3 to TRBJ1-1. The CDR3 is made up of 11 amino acids. Germline assignment: CDR1 MNHEY and CDR2 SVGEGT. The CDR3 loop is CASGRGREAFF.

The rearrangement uses TRBV11-1 and TRBJ2-1; TCRdb picks TRBD2, but there is no DNA to check that call. The CDR3 is 16 residues long. Germline CDR1 and CDR2: SGHAT and FQDESV (reference sequence). This chain's CDR3 is CASSLGPSGAYNEQFF.

In terms of frequency, this clonotype is medium-sized. This chain links TRBV6-5 with TRBJ2-7; TCRdb names TRBD1, which stays unverified in the absence of DNA. Germline V gene lookup returns CDR1 MNHEY and CDR2 SVGAGI. This CDR3 region has 16 residues. CDR3 amino acids: CASSYYRPGQGGEQYF.

This clonotype is classed as medium-sized by frequency. The CDR3 protein is CSAREGDIYQPQHF. The V call is TRBV20-1, the J call TRBJ1-5; the TCRdb D gene call, TRBD1, has no DNA to confirm it. The CDR3 consists of 14 residues. In germline, CDR1 is DFQATT, CDR2 SNEGSKA (reference sequence).

Measured by frequency, this clonotype is medium-sized (0.01 to 0.1%). V and J are TRBV5-6 and TRBJ2-3; the D call of TRBD2 rests on TCRdb alone, since no DNA is present to check it. The CDR3 is 17 amino acids. Germline values: CDR1 SGHDT, CDR2 YYEEEE. CDR3 in amino acids: CASSLDSGGWNTDTQYF.

Its frequency marks this clonotype as medium-sized (0.01 to 0.1%). The V gene is TRBV12-3 or TRBV12-4, the J gene TRBJ1-2. The length of the CDR3 is 12 residues. The CDR3 is CASSLVRDGYTF.

Judged by frequency, this clonotype is medium-sized (0.01 to 0.1%). The chain combines TRBV6-2 or TRBV6-3 with TRBJ2-1; TCRdb returns TRBD1, unconfirmable since there is no DNA. The CDR3 loop spans 13 amino acids. In germline, CDR1 is MNHEY, CDR2 SVGEGT. The CDR3 loop reads CASSSGSHNEQFF.

This clonotype is labeled medium-sized (0.01 to 0.1%) based on frequency. This chain uses TRBV29-1 with TRBJ2-3; TCRdb selects TRBD2, and the lack of DNA leaves this call unchecked. This CDR3 is built from 14 residues. Germline assignment: CDR1 SQVTM and CDR2 ANQGSEA. The CDR3 sequence: CSGGWWPNTDTQYF.

Measured by frequency, this clonotype is medium-sized. The chain joins TRBV19 to TRBJ1-5; TCRdb names TRBD1, which stays unverified in the absence of DNA. Germline CDR1 reads LNHDA; CDR2 reads SQIVND (reference sequence). This CDR3 has 15 amino acids. The chain's CDR3 is CASSVDRVYDQPQHF.